The rows below give T cell receptor beta chains drawn from one sample of a study of T-cell memory formation after mild COVID-19. TCRdb reanalysed the 5' RACE reads using MiXCR and keeps one entry per CDR3 protein. The sample holds more than 150,000 distinct CDR3 sequences, about 22% seen once. Sequenced material: PBMCs or a T cell subset sorted from them (not recorded which). The receptors stem from an adult woman who had mild COVID-19 (a few samples of this study predate the infection). Cell type and time point are not known. The CDR3 runs from the conserved cysteine through the conserved F or W. The order of the fields is J gene, V gene, D gene, clone size, CDR3 DNA, CDR3 protein. The D gene is left open where the match is weak. Only part of the rows carry a size: once, few, many, or a class if the clone is expanded.

J gene: TRBJ2-1
V gene: TRBV19
D gene: -
clone size: few
CDR3 DNA: TGTGCCAGTAGTATCGTGGCCGACCCTAACTACAATGAGCAGTTCTTC
CDR3 protein: CASSIVADPNYNEQFF

J gene: TRBJ2-1
V gene: TRBV11-3
D gene: -
clone size: once
CDR3 DNA: TGTGCCAGCAGCTGGAACGGTGAGCAGTTCTTC
CDR3 protein: CASSWNGEQFF

J gene: TRBJ2-7
V gene: TRBV29-1
D gene: -
clone size: few
CDR3 DNA: TGCAGCGTTGCCTCTTTCGGGGACGAGCAGTACTTC
CDR3 protein: CSVASFGDEQYF

J gene: TRBJ1-1
V gene: TRBV18
D gene: -
clone size: few
CDR3 DNA: TGTGCCAGCTCCCAACCCTGGGGCGACACTGAAGCTTTCTTT
CDR3 protein: CASSQPWGDTEAFF

J gene: TRBJ2-3
V gene: TRBV6-6
D gene: -
clone size: -
CDR3 DNA: TGTGCCAGCAGTTACTTGGACACAGATACGCAGTATTTT
CDR3 protein: CASSYLDTDTQYF

J gene: TRBJ1-6
V gene: TRBV5-1
D gene: TRBD1
clone size: -
CDR3 DNA: TGCGCCAGCAGCTCCTCTGGACAGGGATTCGGTTCACCCCTCCACTTT
CDR3 protein: CASSSSGQGFGSPLHF

J gene: TRBJ2-2
V gene: TRBV5-5
D gene: -
clone size: few
CDR3 DNA: TGTGCCAGCAGCTACAGGAGTCCGAACACCGGGGAGCTGTTTTTT
CDR3 protein: CASSYRSPNTGELFF

J gene: TRBJ1-3
V gene: TRBV30
D gene: -
clone size: -
CDR3 DNA: TGTGCCTGGAGTGTACCGGCCTCTGGAAACACCATATATTTT
CDR3 protein: CAWSVPASGNTIYF

J gene: TRBJ1-2
V gene: TRBV5-5
D gene: TRBD1
clone size: -
CDR3 DNA: TGTGCCAGCAGCTCGATCCCGGGACAGTCCTATGGCTACACCTTC
CDR3 protein: CASSSIPGQSYGYTF

J gene: TRBJ2-1
V gene: TRBV12-3/TRBV12-4
D gene: TRBD2
clone size: -
CDR3 DNA: TGTGCCAGCAGTCAGCTAGCGGGCAATCGCGATGAGCAGTTCTTC
CDR3 protein: CASSQLAGNRDEQFF

J gene: TRBJ2-3
V gene: TRBV3-1
D gene: -
clone size: few
CDR3 DNA: TGTGCCAGCAGCCAAGATCCGCCCGGGACCACTAGCACAGATACGCAGTATTTT
CDR3 protein: CASSQDPPGTTSTDTQYF

J gene: TRBJ2-5
V gene: TRBV4-1
D gene: TRBD2
clone size: -
CDR3 DNA: TGCGCCAGCAGCCGCGTCGGGGGGTACCAAGAGACCCAGTACTTC
CDR3 protein: CASSRVGGYQETQYF

J gene: TRBJ1-5
V gene: TRBV7-9
D gene: -
clone size: -
CDR3 DNA: TGTGCCAGCAGCTTCAAAGGGGGGCCTCAGCCCCAGCATTTT
CDR3 protein: CASSFKGGPQPQHF

J gene: TRBJ2-7
V gene: TRBV6-1
D gene: TRBD1
clone size: -
CDR3 DNA: TGTGCCAGCAGTGAAGAAAACAGGGGGCCCTACGAGCAGTACTTC
CDR3 protein: CASSEENRGPYEQYF

J gene: TRBJ2-3
V gene: TRBV7-9
D gene: -
clone size: few
CDR3 DNA: TGTGCCAGCAGCCCCCGGGGAGGCCCTAACACAGATACGCAGTATTTT
CDR3 protein: CASSPRGGPNTDTQYF

J gene: TRBJ2-7
V gene: TRBV27
D gene: -
clone size: -
CDR3 DNA: TGTGCCAGCAGTTTCCATCTCCGCGGCGAGCAGTACTTC
CDR3 protein: CASSFHLRGEQYF

J gene: TRBJ2-1
V gene: TRBV3-1
D gene: TRBD2
clone size: -
CDR3 DNA: TGTGCCAGCAGCCAAGGGTTGGCGGGACTAGCGGCCGGTGGGGAGTTCTTC
CDR3 protein: CASSQGLAGLAAGGEFF

J gene: TRBJ2-1
V gene: TRBV5-1
D gene: -
clone size: many
CDR3 DNA: TGCGCCAGCAGCTTACAAGGGTACAATGAGCAGTTCTTC
CDR3 protein: CASSLQGYNEQFF

J gene: TRBJ1-2
V gene: TRBV12-3/TRBV12-4
D gene: -
clone size: -
CDR3 DNA: TGTGCCAGTCGACGGAGTAACTATGGCTACACCTTC
CDR3 protein: CASRRSNYGYTF

J gene: TRBJ2-2
V gene: TRBV19
D gene: TRBD2
clone size: few
CDR3 DNA: TGTGCCAGTAGTATTTCCAGCGGGAGTTTAGGCGGGGAGCTGTTTTTT
CDR3 protein: CASSISSGSLGGELFF

J gene: TRBJ2-1
V gene: TRBV12-3/TRBV12-4
D gene: TRBD1
clone size: -
CDR3 DNA: TGTGCCAGCATCATGGGGGTACAGGGGGTTTCCTACAATGAGCAGTTCTTC
CDR3 protein: CASIMGVQGVSYNEQFF

J gene: TRBJ2-3
V gene: TRBV7-9
D gene: TRBD2
clone size: -
CDR3 DNA: TGTGCCAGCAGCGCCAGACTAGCGGGACGAGATACGCAGTATTTT
CDR3 protein: CASSARLAGRDTQYF

J gene: TRBJ2-1
V gene: TRBV12-3/TRBV12-4
D gene: -
clone size: few
CDR3 DNA: TGTGCCAGCAGTTTCGGGTCCATCTCAGGGTTTATCAATGAGCAGTTCTTC
CDR3 protein: CASSFGSISGFINEQFF

J gene: TRBJ2-3
V gene: TRBV15
D gene: -
clone size: -
CDR3 DNA: TGTGCCACCAGCAGTCCAGTAGCCAAAAAAGCAGATACGCAGTATTTT
CDR3 protein: CATSSPVAKKADTQYF

J gene: TRBJ2-3
V gene: TRBV4-3
D gene: TRBD2
clone size: -
CDR3 DNA: TGCGCCAGCAGCCAAGATCGAGGAGCTAGCGGTAGCACAGATACGCAGTATTTT
CDR3 protein: CASSQDRGASGSTDTQYF

J gene: TRBJ2-7
V gene: TRBV6-5
D gene: TRBD2
clone size: few
CDR3 DNA: TGTGCCAGCAGTCCGGGACTACCAACCTACGAGCAGTACTTC
CDR3 protein: CASSPGLPTYEQYF

J gene: TRBJ1-1
V gene: TRBV12-3/TRBV12-4
D gene: -
clone size: few
CDR3 DNA: TGTGCCAGCAGTTTAGCGGAACGGATCACTGAAGCTTTCTTT
CDR3 protein: CASSLAERITEAFF

J gene: TRBJ1-5
V gene: TRBV24-1
D gene: -
clone size: few
CDR3 DNA: TGTGCCACCAGTCCGTCTCTTGGGACGGAAGGCAGCCGTGGCAATCAGCCCCAGCATTTT
CDR3 protein: CATSPSLGTEGSRGNQPQHF

J gene: TRBJ1-1
V gene: TRBV7-9
D gene: -
clone size: few
CDR3 DNA: TGTGCCAGCAGCGCATCGGTGAACACTGAAGCTTTCTTT
CDR3 protein: CASSASVNTEAFF

J gene: TRBJ2-1
V gene: TRBV12-3/TRBV12-4
D gene: -
clone size: few
CDR3 DNA: TGTGCCAGCATCCTAGGGTACTACAATGAGCAGTTCTTC
CDR3 protein: CASILGYYNEQFF

J gene: TRBJ2-6
V gene: TRBV5-1
D gene: TRBD1
clone size: few
CDR3 DNA: TGCGCCAGCAGCGAGGGGGCAACTGGGGCCAACGTCCTGACTTTC
CDR3 protein: CASSEGATGANVLTF

J gene: TRBJ2-5
V gene: TRBV30
D gene: -
clone size: -
CDR3 DNA: TGTGCCTGGGAGGGAGGGGAGGGGGCGAATAACCAAGAGACCCAGTACTTC
CDR3 protein: CAWEGGEGANNQETQYF

J gene: TRBJ2-2
V gene: TRBV5-6
D gene: -
clone size: few
CDR3 DNA: TGTGCCAGCCGGACCGGGCCGAACACCGGGGAGCTGTTTTTT
CDR3 protein: CASRTGPNTGELFF

J gene: TRBJ2-7
V gene: TRBV7-9
D gene: -
clone size: many
CDR3 DNA: TGTGCCAGCAGCTTAGGGGATGCGGGGAGTAGGTACGAGCAGTACTTC
CDR3 protein: CASSLGDAGSRYEQYF

J gene: TRBJ2-5
V gene: TRBV11-2
D gene: -
clone size: -
CDR3 DNA: TGTGCCAGCAGCCCGGAACAGCAAGAGACCCAGTACTTC
CDR3 protein: CASSPEQQETQYF

J gene: TRBJ2-5
V gene: TRBV10-3
D gene: TRBD2
clone size: -
CDR3 DNA: TGTGCCATCAGTGATTTACGGACTAGCGCAGAAGAGACCCAGTACTTC
CDR3 protein: CAISDLRTSAEETQYF

J gene: TRBJ2-7
V gene: TRBV7-8
D gene: TRBD1
clone size: -
CDR3 DNA: TGTGCCAGCAGTTTCATCTGGACAGGGAGCTCCTACGAGCAGTACTTC
CDR3 protein: CASSFIWTGSSYEQYF

J gene: TRBJ1-1
V gene: TRBV12-3/TRBV12-4
D gene: TRBD1
clone size: -
CDR3 DNA: TGTGCCAGCAGTCCCCCCCGACTACAGGGGCCCGACACTGAAGCTTTCTTT
CDR3 protein: CASSPPRLQGPDTEAFF

J gene: TRBJ1-2
V gene: TRBV6-2/TRBV6-3
D gene: -
clone size: many
CDR3 DNA: TGTGCCAGCAATAAAGGTCGGGGGCTCGAGCACACCTTC
CDR3 protein: CASNKGRGLEHTF

J gene: TRBJ2-3
V gene: TRBV12-3/TRBV12-4
D gene: TRBD2
clone size: few
CDR3 DNA: TGTGCCAGCAGTTTGGCTAGCGGGGACACAGATACGCAGTATTTT
CDR3 protein: CASSLASGDTDTQYF

J gene: TRBJ2-7
V gene: TRBV7-9
D gene: -
clone size: -
CDR3 DNA: TGTGCCAGCAGCGCCCCAACGGCTATCTACGAGCAGTACTTC
CDR3 protein: CASSAPTAIYEQYF

J gene: TRBJ2-7
V gene: TRBV9
D gene: -
clone size: -
CDR3 DNA: TGTGCCAGCAGCGTAGAACCAGGCCCCTACGAGCAGTACTTC
CDR3 protein: CASSVEPGPYEQYF

J gene: TRBJ1-1
V gene: TRBV5-8
D gene: -
clone size: -
CDR3 DNA: TGTGCCAGCAGCTTGGCTCCAGGGGTCACTGAAGCTTTCTTT
CDR3 protein: CASSLAPGVTEAFF

J gene: TRBJ1-1
V gene: TRBV30
D gene: -
clone size: few
CDR3 DNA: TGTGCCTGGAGTGCGCCGACAGCCGCAAAGAACACTGAAGCTTTCTTT
CDR3 protein: CAWSAPTAAKNTEAFF

J gene: TRBJ2-7
V gene: TRBV7-9
D gene: TRBD2
clone size: few
CDR3 DNA: TGTGCCAGCAGCGATCAGACTAGCGGGGGACGTTACGAGCAGTACTTC
CDR3 protein: CASSDQTSGGRYEQYF

J gene: TRBJ2-7
V gene: TRBV6-2/TRBV6-3
D gene: -
clone size: many
CDR3 DNA: TGTGCCAGCAGTTACGACCCCAGCTCCTACGAGCAGTACTTC
CDR3 protein: CASSYDPSSYEQYF

J gene: TRBJ2-3
V gene: TRBV7-3
D gene: TRBD1
clone size: -
CDR3 DNA: TGTGCCAGCAGCTCGACAGGGGCCAGCACAGATACGCAGTATTTT
CDR3 protein: CASSSTGASTDTQYF

J gene: TRBJ1-2
V gene: TRBV15
D gene: -
clone size: few
CDR3 DNA: TGTGCCACCAGCAGAGGATCAGGGAAGGGCTATGGCTACACCTTC
CDR3 protein: CATSRGSGKGYGYTF

J gene: TRBJ2-1
V gene: TRBV6-5
D gene: -
clone size: -
CDR3 DNA: TGTGCCAGCAGTTACTACCCCAGCTCCTACAATGAGCAGTTCTTC
CDR3 protein: CASSYYPSSYNEQFF

J gene: TRBJ2-7
V gene: TRBV19
D gene: -
clone size: -
CDR3 DNA: TGTGCCAGTAGTATAGGAGAGGAGTTCAGACCTTTCTACGAGCAGTACTTC
CDR3 protein: CASSIGEEFRPFYEQYF

J gene: TRBJ2-1
V gene: TRBV24-1
D gene: TRBD2
clone size: few
CDR3 DNA: TGTGCCACCAGTGATTTGCCTAGCGGGACAACGGGGAATGAGCAGTTCTTC
CDR3 protein: CATSDLPSGTTGNEQFF

J gene: TRBJ1-1
V gene: TRBV5-1
D gene: TRBD1
clone size: few
CDR3 DNA: TGCGCCAGCAGCTTACGGTCAGGGGGCTTAACTGAAGCTTTCTTT
CDR3 protein: CASSLRSGGLTEAFF

J gene: TRBJ2-7
V gene: TRBV7-6
D gene: TRBD2
clone size: -
CDR3 DNA: TGTGCCAGCAGCCTTCAAGCGGGAGGAGATAACGAGCAGTACTTC
CDR3 protein: CASSLQAGGDNEQYF

J gene: TRBJ1-1
V gene: TRBV15
D gene: TRBD1
clone size: few
CDR3 DNA: TGTGCCACCAGCAGAGGCCGGGACAGGATTTTGAACACTGAAGCTTTCTTT
CDR3 protein: CATSRGRDRILNTEAFF

J gene: TRBJ1-1
V gene: TRBV11-2
D gene: -
clone size: -
CDR3 DNA: TGTGCCAGCAGCATCGGGCAGGGATCGGAAGCTTTCTTT
CDR3 protein: CASSIGQGSEAFF

J gene: TRBJ2-3
V gene: TRBV29-1
D gene: -
clone size: -
CDR3 DNA: TGCAGCGGGCTTGGCGATTGGACTAATGATGCAGATACGCAGTATTTT
CDR3 protein: CSGLGDWTNDADTQYF

J gene: TRBJ1-2
V gene: TRBV24-1
D gene: -
clone size: -
CDR3 DNA: TGTGCCACCAGTGACTCGGACGGTCCTCGGGGCTACACCTTC
CDR3 protein: CATSDSDGPRGYTF

J gene: TRBJ2-7
V gene: TRBV2
D gene: -
clone size: -
CDR3 DNA: TGTGCCAGCAGCCCAGGGGTGGGCGTACCCTACGAGCAGTACTTC
CDR3 protein: CASSPGVGVPYEQYF